These 25 T cell receptor beta chains came from one sample sequenced in a study of blood T cells in healthy people across ages. A second PCR, run for roughly 7 to 11 cycles, used a sample-barcoded 5' primer plus a J-beta primer mix. TCRdb processed the 5' RACE reads anew with MiXCR; each CDR3 protein has one entry. The sample comprises about 290,000 distinct CDR3 sequences, around 30% of which are singletons, and over 25% rests with the top ten. Sequencing used blood. The receptors were gathered from a woman in her 70s in good health.

This clonotype was seen a handful of times. This chain uses TRBV28 with TRBJ2-5, with D perhaps TRBD2 (6 bases). The J call may be incorrect, as the DNA end agrees better with TRBJ2-1. The germline gives CDR1 MDHEN, CDR2 SYDVKM. CDR3 length equals 15 residues. CDR3 loop: CASSLAGRGSNEQFF. As DNA, the CDR3 is TGTGCCAGCAGTTTGGCGGGCCGGGGGAGCAATGAGCAGTTCTTC.

This clonotype was picked up many times. This chain uses TRBV4-3 with TRBJ2-1, with 13 bases aligning to TRBD2. The CDR3 consists of 18 residues. V gave up 2 bases and J gave up 4 bases; unmatched junction bases: 8. The germline V gene has CDR1 LGHNA and CDR2 YSLEER. CDR3 bases: TGCGCCAGCAGCCAACTATTAACGGGACTAGCGGGGTACAATGAGCAGTTCTTC. Protein: CASSQLLTGLAGYNEQFF.

This clonotype showed up just once. This chain connects TRBV20-1 to TRBJ1-2; the D gene is possibly TRBD1 (5 bases). Germline V lookup: CDR1 DFQATT, CDR2 SNEGSKA (reference sequence). The CDR3 has 13 residues. Trimming stripped 8 bases from V and 3 bases from J, with 16 bases between. This CDR3 reads CSTRGTGDYGYTF. The CDR3 DNA reads TGCAGTACCCGGGGAACGGGGGACTATGGCTACACCTTC.

CDR3 protein: CSATQPGTGGYEQYF. CDR3 DNA sequence: TGCAGTGCTACCCAACCCGGGACAGGGGGATACGAGCAGTACTTC. The chain combines TRBV20-1 with TRBJ2-7; 11 nucleotides align to TRBD1. The CDR3 is made up of 15 amino acids. Losses at the gene ends were 4 bases for V and 4 bases for J; bases not matched to a gene: 9. The germline CDR1 and CDR2 sequences are DFQATT and SNEGSKA (reference sequence).

V and J are TRBV29-1 and TRBJ2-5; 9 bases are shared with TRBD2. The J call could be wrong; TRBJ2-1 is a better fit for the DNA end. This CDR3 comprises 12 residues. CDR1 is SQVTM and CDR2 is ANQGSEA in the germline V gene. The CDR3 DNA reads as TGCAGCGCTGAGGGCGGGAGGGTTGAGCAGTTCTTC. Translation: CSAEGGRVEQFF.

The V gene is TRBV18, the J gene TRBJ1-1; no reliable D call. Germline lookup yields CDR1 KGHSH and CDR2 LQKENI. The CDR3 length is 19 residues. V shed 3 bases and J shed 1 base, with 24 bases lying between them. The CDR3 nucleotides are TGTGCCAGCTCACCGAGAGAACCTTCCAAACAGACCCCGAACACTGAAGCTTTCTTT. Translation: CASSPREPSKQTPNTEAFF.

By its share, this clonotype is large. This chain uses TRBV11-2 with TRBJ2-7; 9 nucleotides agree with TRBD2. Unmatched junction bases numbered 10, after V lost 11 bases and J lost 5 bases. This CDR3 has 13 amino acids. Germline V gene sequence: CDR1 SGHAT, CDR2 FQNNGV. This chain's CDR3 is CASKAGGSDEQYF. The CDR3 DNA reads as TGTGCCTCTAAAGCGGGAGGTAGCGACGAGCAGTACTTC.

This clonotype was counted only a few times. The rearrangement joins TRBV20-1 to TRBJ2-5; 8 positions agree with TRBD1. Germline assignment: CDR1 DFQATT and CDR2 SNEGSKA (reference sequence). Trimming cost V 6 bases and J 5 bases; bases outside gene matches: 8. CDR3 length: 13 amino acids. CDR3 sequence: CSASQGAGETQYF. CDR3 coding DNA: TGCAGTGCCTCGCAGGGGGCGGGGGAGACCCAGTACTTC.

This clonotype was counted only a few times. This may arise from a read error, as a much more abundant clone is one base away. The chain links TRBV5-5 to TRBJ1-4; 11 nucleotides line up with TRBD1. This CDR3 has 16 residues. Germline V gene sequence: CDR1 SGHKS, CDR2 YYEKEE (reference sequence). Trimming removed 3 bases from V and 8 bases from J; junction bases left unmatched: 9. The CDR3, as DNA: TGTGCCAGCAGCTCGGCCGGTGGGACAGGGGGAGAAAAACTGTTTTTT. Protein product: CASSSAGGTGGEKLFF.

This clonotype was observed a handful of times. This chain connects TRBV6-5 to TRBJ2-1; unclear D gene. V was shortened by 7 bases and J by 5 bases, with 15 bases between the two germline ends. Germline CDR1 MNHEY, CDR2 SVGAGI. The CDR3 is 14 residues long. The CDR3 DNA is TGTGCCAGCACGATCCACGGACCGGACAATGAGCAGTTCTTC. Translation gives CASTIHGPDNEQFF.

This clonotype has only a few counts. One end of the junction does not line up with germline, which may come from a read error. The V and J genes are TRBV7-2 and TRBJ2-5; D perhaps matches TRBD2 (6 bases). The J call may be wrong; the DNA end is better matched by TRBJ2-1. Per the germline V gene, CDR1 is SGHTA and CDR2 is FQGNSA. The CDR3 has 14 residues. The DNA for the CDR3 is TGTGCCAGCAGCGGGACTTCCTCCTACGATGAGCAGTTCTTC. This encodes CASSGTSSYDEQFF.

CDR3 residues: CASSLTSGGADTQYF. CDR3 nucleotide sequence: TGTGCCAGCAGCTTAACTAGCGGGGGGGCAGATACGCAGTATTTT. The chain is built from TRBV7-3 and TRBJ2-3, with 11 bases aligning to TRBD2. The V and J ends lost 0 bases and 4 bases, in that order; junction bases with no gene match: 0. Germline CDR1 and CDR2: SGHTA and FQGTGA. The CDR3 sequence is 15 residues long.

This clonotype is categorized as medium-sized (0.01 to 0.1%). V is TRBV7-9 and J is TRBJ2-3, with a weak D call TRBD1 (5 bases). V was clipped by 7 bases and J by 7 bases, with 12 bases between them. The germline CDR1 and CDR2 sequences are SEHNR and FQNEAQ (reference sequence). The CDR3 loop spans 12 amino acids. CDR3: CASNEGVNTQYF. In DNA, the CDR3 is TGTGCCAGCAACGAAGGGGTGAATACGCAGTATTTT.

The chain carries TRBV28 and TRBJ2-7; 13 nucleotides align to TRBD2. The trim removed 6 bases at V and 6 bases at J, leaving 5 bases unmatched. Germline lookup yields CDR1 MDHEN and CDR2 SYDVKM. CDR3 size: 14 residues. The CDR3 sequence: CASSRTSGRPEQYF. CDR3 coding DNA: TGTGCCAGCAGCCGGACTAGCGGGAGACCCGAGCAGTACTTC.

This clonotype has only a few counts. The chain links TRBV2 to TRBJ2-7; 7 nucleotides agree with TRBD2. Trimming took 6 bases from V and 0 from J; bases not matched to a gene: 8. Germline assignment: CDR1 SNHLY and CDR2 FYNNEI. This CDR3 is built from 15 residues. The CDR3 protein is CASSSIGTNSYEQYF. As DNA, the CDR3 is TGTGCCAGCAGCTCAATAGGGACTAACTCCTACGAGCAGTACTTC.

The gene calls are TRBV6-6 and TRBJ2-1, with D maybe TRBD2 (5 bases). The CDR3 spans 13 residues. V lost 2 bases and J 9 bases, leaving 11 bases between the germline ends. CDR1 MNHNY and CDR2 SVGAGI come from the germline V gene (reference sequence). The CDR3 here is CASSYPVEGEQFF. The CDR3 DNA reads as TGTGCCAGCAGTTACCCCGTCGAGGGTGAGCAGTTCTTC.

The chain has TRBV29-1 and TRBJ1-1; D remains unclear. CDR3 length: 12 amino acids. Germline loops: CDR1 SQVTM, CDR2 ANQGSEA. Deletions cut 6 bases from V and 6 bases from J, with 14 bases between. Here the CDR3 DNA reads TGCAGCGTCCTGGACGGGGTCGCTGAAGCTTTCTTT. Translated: CSVLDGVAEAFF.

This clonotype was picked up many times. This chain uses TRBV28 with TRBJ2-3; 9 nucleotides match TRBD2. The CDR3 has 15 residues. From germline, CDR1 is MDHEN and CDR2 SYDVKM. Unmatched junction bases numbered 6, after V lost 5 bases and J lost 3 bases. The CDR3: CASSPSGMPTDTQYF. The CDR3 DNA reads as TGTGCCAGCAGTCCTAGCGGGATGCCGACAGATACGCAGTATTTT. Together with reference TRBV28 and TRBJ2-3, the CDR3 gives the full variable domain: DVKVTQSSRYLVKRTGEKVFLECVQDMDHENMFWYRQDPGLGLRLIYFSYDVKMKEKGDIPEGYSVSREKKERFSLILESASTNQTSMYLCASSPSGMPTDTQYFGPGTRLTVL.

The CDR3 DNA reads as TGTGCCAGCAGCCGAAGTGGGACAGGGGGCGAAACCCAGTACTTC. This codes for CASSRSGTGGETQYF. The chain recombines TRBV28 with TRBJ2-5; 12 nucleotides match TRBD1. This CDR3 comprises 15 residues. Germline CDR1 MDHEN, CDR2 SYDVKM. V shed 6 bases and J 8 bases; nucleotides not matched to a gene: 10.

V and J are TRBV7-9 and TRBJ1-1; tentative D call: TRBD1 (6 bases). Germline V lookup: CDR1 SEHNR, CDR2 FQNEAQ (reference sequence). This CDR3 is built from 14 residues. V lost 1 base and J lost 5, with 11 bases in between. CDR3 nucleotides: TGTGCCAGCAGCTTAGGGAAGGGGGGAACTGAAGCTTTCTTT. This encodes CASSLGKGGTEAFF. Complete variable domain (other parts from reference TRBV7-9 and TRBJ1-1): DTGVSQNPRHKITKRGQNVTFRCDPISEHNRLYWYRQTLGQGPEFLTYFQNEAQLEKSRLLSDRFSAERPKGSFSTLEIQRTEQGDSAMYLCASSLGKGGTEAFFGQGTRLTVV.

V and J are TRBV6-5 and TRBJ2-5, with D unresolved. The CDR3 loop spans 12 amino acids. Germline values: CDR1 MNHEY, CDR2 SVGAGI. V was clipped by 5 bases and J by 5 bases, with 9 bases between them. Written as DNA, the CDR3 is TGTGCCAGCAGTCCGCTGGGGGAGACCCAGTACTTC. Translating it yields CASSPLGETQYF.

The J gene is TRBJ2-7, the V gene TRBV10-3; 10 bases are a match to TRBD1. CDR1 is ENHRY, CDR2 SYGVKD, per germline. The V segment lost 8 bases and the J segment 3 bases; nucleotides outside the gene matches: 10. The CDR3 totals 15 residues. CDR3 loop: CAIGGTGAILYEQYF. For the CDR3, the DNA is TGTGCCATCGGGGGGACAGGGGCGATACTCTACGAGCAGTACTTC.

The gene calls are TRBV6-6 and TRBJ2-5; D call uncertain. This CDR3 has 16 amino acids. V lost 2 bases and J lost 2, with 15 bases in between. Looked up from germline, CDR1 is MNHNY and CDR2 is SVGAGI (reference sequence). The CDR3 nucleotides read TGTGCCAGCAGTTACGGCCAGGATACGGGTCAAGAGACCCAGTACTTC. It translates to CASSYGQDTGQETQYF.

The chain carries TRBV18 and TRBJ1-2; possible D gene TRBD1, 5 bases. CDR1 and CDR2 from the germline V gene are KGHSH and LQKENI. The CDR3 runs 14 residues. Trimming left V 2 bases short and J 5 bases short, with 12 bases between. The CDR3 is CASSPSGDRYGYTF. The CDR3 region has the DNA TGTGCCAGCTCACCAAGCGGGGACCGTTATGGCTACACCTTC. Full variable domain (missing parts from reference TRBV18 and TRBJ1-2): NAGVMQNPRHLVRRRGQEARLRCSPMKGHSHVYWYRQLPEEGLKFMVYLQKENIIDESGMPKERFSAEFPKEGPSILRIQQVVRGDSAAYFCASSPSGDRYGYTFGSGTRLTVV.

This clonotype turned up a few times. The rearrangement links TRBV6-1 to TRBJ2-1; 9 bases fit TRBD2. The CDR3 covers 14 residues. Germline values: CDR1 MNHNS, CDR2 SASEGT. V was pared by 7 bases and J by 5 bases, with 6 bases of the junction left unmatched. CDR3 nucleotides: TGTGCCAGCAACGGGCGGGAGGGAAACAATGAGCAGTTCTTC. Its protein product is CASNGREGNNEQFF.